The clone carrying this T cell receptor (beta chain) was observed a single time. In the authors' workflow: Reference gene primer amplification yielded estimated nucleated cell counts. The protocol was immunoSEQ multiplex PCR, while the TCRdb copy is restricted to in-frame clones and leaves out a portion. The V and J calls and clone size come from that table; D and trimming were worked out from the DNA. Of some 37,000 clones in the sample, approximately 90% are singletons; the top ten hold around 4.8%. This entry belongs to a study of blood T cell repertoires in COVID-19. Study-level information: Spain, Italy and the United States supplied samples that represented acute and convalescent COVID-19. Sources were T cells, B-cell-depleted T cells, or PBMCs; the material itself was cDNA or gDNA.

The clonotype originates from a human donor in a cohort sampled during active COVID-19. Sequenced sample: peripheral blood.

CDR3: CSPPGLVLYNEQFF. CDR3 bases: TGCAGCCCTCCGGGACTAGTGCTCTACAATGAGCAGTTCTTC. The chain uses TRBV29-1 and TRBJ2-1; the match to TRBD2 covers 8 bases. With V trimmed by 8 bases and J by 3 bases, 9 bases remained unmatched. Germline CDR1 and CDR2: SQVTM and ANQGSEA. CDR3 length: 14 residues.